This is a list of T cell receptor beta chains from one sample in a study of shared T cell receptors in the human thymus. The protocol was immunoSEQ multiplex PCR, while the TCRdb copy is restricted to in-frame clones and leaves out a portion. The sample holds about 730,000 clones, 70% to 90% seen once. This sample also belongs to another study, concerning human thymus T cells.

The sample consisted of thymocytes. All receptors derive from a girl under three years old with a congenital heart defect. CDR3s include the opening cysteine and the closing phenylalanine or tryptophan. A D gene is named only where the DNA matches it firmly. For some rows the clone size is stated as once, few or many, or as a class when expanded; others skip it.

v_gene	j_gene	abundance	len	d_gene	CDR3nt	CDR3aa
TRBV5-6	TRBJ1-5	NA	14	NA	TGTGCCAGCAGCTTGCACAGGCTCAATCAGCCCCAGCATTTT	CASSLHRLNQPQHF
TRBV18	TRBJ1-1	NA	12	NA	TGTGCCAGCCCTACAGGAAAAACTGAAGCTTTCTTT	CASPTGKTEAFF
TRBV6-1	TRBJ2-7	NA	16	TRBD2	TGTGCCAGCAGTGAGTCACTCCCTAGCGGGGTTATCGAGCAGTACTTC	CASSESLPSGVIEQYF
TRBV10-3	TRBJ1-1	NA	11	NA	TGTGCCATCAGTGATGGGAGCAGAGCTTTCTTT	CAISDGSRAFF
TRBV10-3	TRBJ1-4	NA	12	NA	TGTGCCATCAGTGACCCAAATGAAAAACTGTTTTTT	CAISDPNEKLFF
TRBV9	TRBJ2-1	NA	16	NA	TGTGCCAGCAGCCCTTGCTTTTGCCGGGCCTACAATGAGCAGTTCTTC	CASSPCFCRAYNEQFF
TRBV7-9	TRBJ1-6	few	14	NA	TGTGCCAGCAGCCCATTAGCTCCCGGGTTTTCCCTCCACTTT	CASSPLAPGFSLHF
TRBV27	TRBJ2-1	NA	16	NA	TGTGCCAGCAGTTTCTCCCGGGGGACAGTTCGGCATGAGCAGTTCTTC	CASSFSRGTVRHEQFF
TRBV27	TRBJ1-2	NA	15	TRBD1	TGTGCCAGCAGTTTATTATCGACAGGGAACTATGGCTACACCTTC	CASSLLSTGNYGYTF
TRBV5-4	TRBJ1-6	NA	18	NA	TGTGCCAGCAGCTTCGGGGTACAGTCAAGCTCCTATAATTCACCCCTCCACTTT	CASSFGVQSSSYNSPLHF
TRBV25-1	TRBJ1-5	NA	15	NA	TGTGCCAGCAGTGAGACAGGACTCTCCAATCAGCCCCAGCATTTT	CASSETGLSNQPQHF
TRBV4-1	TRBJ1-5	NA	13	NA	TGCGCCAGCAGCCAAGTAGAGTCCCAGCCCCAGCATTTT	CASSQVESQPQHF
TRBV13	TRBJ2-7	NA	15	NA	TGTGCCAGCAGGCCGGGGGGCTTACACTCCTACGAGCAGTACTTC	CASRPGGLHSYEQYF
TRBV27	TRBJ1-5	NA	15	TRBD1	TGTGCCAGCAGCCCCGGGACAGGGCGCAATCAGCCCCAGCATTTT	CASSPGTGRNQPQHF
TRBV15	TRBJ2-7	NA	17	TRBD2	TGTGCCACCAGCACCCTAGGCAGGACTAGCGGTTTCTACGAGCAGTACTTC	CATSTLGRTSGFYEQYF
TRBV18	TRBJ1-2	few	17	TRBD1	TGTGCCAGCTCACCAGGGGTGCCAACAGGGGTGCCCATCCGCTACACCTTC	CASSPGVPTGVPIRYTF
TRBV7-2	TRBJ2-1	NA	16	TRBD1	TGTGCCAGCAGCACCGCCCCGGGACAGGGGGCCAATGAGCAGTTCTTC	CASSTAPGQGANEQFF
TRBV6-4	TRBJ1-5	NA	21	TRBD1	TGTGCCAGCAGTGACTTTGCCCCCCAGTTGCCCTACAGGGGCCAAGGTCAGCCCCAGCATTTT	CASSDFAPQLPYRGQGQPQHF
TRBV5-6	TRBJ2-5	NA	16	TRBD1	TGTGCCAGCAGCCTCGATCCGGGACAGGGGCAAGAGACCCAGTACTTC	CASSLDPGQGQETQYF
TRBV7-9	TRBJ1-6	NA	18	TRBD1	TGTGCCAGCAGCTTTCCCGGACAGGGTGGGACGCTCAGTTCACCCCTCCACTTT	CASSFPGQGGTLSSPLHF
TRBV15	TRBJ1-5	once	15	NA	TGTGCCACCAGCAGAGTCGGACGGGGATCGAGGCCCCAGCATTTT	CATSRVGRGSRPQHF
TRBV4-1	TRBJ1-1	NA	14	NA	TGCGCCAGCAGCCTAAGACAGGAGAACACTGAAGCTTTCTTT	CASSLRQENTEAFF
TRBV5-6	TRBJ1-2	NA	13	NA	TGTGCCAGCCAGAGGTCGGCTAACTATGGCTACACCTTC	CASQRSANYGYTF
TRBV9	TRBJ2-2	once	19	TRBD2	TGTGCCAGCAGCCCCGGACTGAATTATAGCGGGGGGAACACCGGGGAGCTGTTTTTT	CASSPGLNYSGGNTGELFF
TRBV5-5	TRBJ1-5	NA	16	TRBD1	TGTGCCAGCAGCTTGGCCGGGACAGCTAGCAATCAGCCCCAGCATTTT	CASSLAGTASNQPQHF